The next 2 T cell receptor beta chains were all read from a single sample in a study of cytomegalovirus exposure and HLA in healthy donors. The PCR employed 60 Vbeta primers together with 13 Jbeta primers. The data were produced by immunoSEQ multiplex PCR, yet TCRdb's version contains in-frame clones alone and is incomplete. Of about 60,000 clones in the sample, roughly 74% are singletons; the top ten hold about 32%. Input material: PBMCs. Every receptor here comes from a man aged 40-50 years in good health and CMV-seropositive.

J is TRBJ1-1 and V is TRBV2, with a tentative D call TRBD1 (6 bases). Between the trimmed V and J ends, which lost 8 bases and 5 bases, there was a span of 15 bases. The V gene's germline CDR1 is SNHLY and CDR2 FYNNEI. The CDR3 has 13 amino acids. CDR3 loop: CASGGTRTTEAFF. CDR3 DNA sequence: TGTGCCAGCGGTGGGACAAGGACGACTGAAGCTTTCTTT. Full variable domain (remainder filled in from reference TRBV2 and TRBJ1-1): EPEVTQTPSHQVTQMGQEVILRCVPISNHLYFYWYRQILGQKVEFLVSFYNNEISEKSEIFDDQFSVERPDGSNFTLKIRSTKLEDSAMYFCASGGTRTTEAFFGQGTRLTVV.

The chain uses TRBV30 and TRBJ1-2; TRBD1 aligns across 7 bases. Germline CDR1 is GTSNPN and CDR2 is SVGIG (reference sequence). The CDR3 consists of 15 residues. CDR3 coding DNA: TGTGCTTATGAAGGGGCCGGGACAGCGAGATATGGCTACACCTTC. It codes for CAYEGAGTARYGYTF.